This TCR beta chain emerged from a study of CD8+ T cells in alopecia areata. Study details: Each of the treated patients was given oral tofacitinib, 5 to 10 mg twice daily, for moderate-to-severe alopecia areata. Study outcomes and limitations: Within the top 100, expanded CD8+ clones significantly decreased with tofacitinib, as did scalp clonality. Relative to normal scalp, lesional scalp, especially alopecia totalis/universalis, showed higher clonality. Just one nonresponder means the tie between baseline CD8+ expansion and response stays uncertain.

CDR1 and CDR2 (germline): LGHNA, YSLEER. Trimming stripped 4 bases from V and 3 bases from J, with 9 bases between. The CDR3 covers 13 residues. As for treatment: oral pan-JAK inhibitor, 5-10 mg twice daily. About this clone itself: Antigen: not known.

Isolated RNA was reverse transcribed into cDNA used as the sequencing template. Assay used: immunoSEQ multiplex PCR; TCRdb lists only in-frame clones, some missing. This sample carries 130,000 to 150,000 clones, roughly 80% of them seen once, and the ten largest clones take about 25%. V usage is TRBV4-3 and J usage is TRBJ1-1; D is unclear. The starting material was CD8+ T cells sorted from blood, obtained at week 4, from a patient treated with tofacitinib. This sequence was found in a human donor with alopecia areata. CDR3 coding DNA: TGCGCCAGCAGCCCTGAAATACACACTGAAGCTTTCTTT. Translating it yields CASSPEIHTEAFF.